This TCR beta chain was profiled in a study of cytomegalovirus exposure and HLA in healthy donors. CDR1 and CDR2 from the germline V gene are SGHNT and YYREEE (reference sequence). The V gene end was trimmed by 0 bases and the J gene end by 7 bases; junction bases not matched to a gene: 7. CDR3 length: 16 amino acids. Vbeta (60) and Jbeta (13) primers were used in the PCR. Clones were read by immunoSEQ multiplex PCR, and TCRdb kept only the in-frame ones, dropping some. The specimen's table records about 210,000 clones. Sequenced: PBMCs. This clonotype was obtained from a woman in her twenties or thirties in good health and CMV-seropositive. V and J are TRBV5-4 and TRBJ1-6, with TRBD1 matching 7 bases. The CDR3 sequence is CASSLATGTLNSPLHF. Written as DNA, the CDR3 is TGTGCCAGCAGCTTGGCGACAGGGACTTTAAATTCACCCCTCCACTTT.